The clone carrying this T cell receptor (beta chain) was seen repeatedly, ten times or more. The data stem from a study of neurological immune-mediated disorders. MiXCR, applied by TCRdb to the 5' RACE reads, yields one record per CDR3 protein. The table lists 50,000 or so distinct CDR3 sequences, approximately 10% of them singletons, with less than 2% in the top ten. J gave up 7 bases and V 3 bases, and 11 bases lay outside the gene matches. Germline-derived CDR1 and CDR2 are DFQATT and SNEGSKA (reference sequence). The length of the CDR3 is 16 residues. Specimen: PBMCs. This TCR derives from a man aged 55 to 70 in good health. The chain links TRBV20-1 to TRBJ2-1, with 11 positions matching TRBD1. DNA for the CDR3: TGCAGTGCTAGTCGAGGGATTGGGGACAGGGGGAATGAGCAGTTCTTC. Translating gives CSASRGIGDRGNEQFF.